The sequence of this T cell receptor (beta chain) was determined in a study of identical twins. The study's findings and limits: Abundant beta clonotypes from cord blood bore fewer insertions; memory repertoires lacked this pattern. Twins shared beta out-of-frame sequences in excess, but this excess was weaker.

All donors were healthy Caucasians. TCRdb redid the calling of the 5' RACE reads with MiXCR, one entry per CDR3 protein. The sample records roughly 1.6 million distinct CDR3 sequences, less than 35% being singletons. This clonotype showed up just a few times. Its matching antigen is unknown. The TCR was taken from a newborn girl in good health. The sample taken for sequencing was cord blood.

This chain's CDR3 is CASSPKDRTNYGYTF. The DNA for the CDR3 is TGTGCCAGCAGCCCAAAGGACAGGACTAACTATGGCTACACCTTC. The rearrangement uses TRBV7-8 and TRBJ1-2; the match to TRBD1 covers 7 bases. V lost 5 bases to trimming and J lost 0 bases; unmatched junction nucleotides: 6. CDR3 size: 15 residues. Germline CDR1 reads SGHVS; CDR2 reads FQNEAQ.